This TCR beta chain appears in the sequencing data of a study of CD8+ T cells in alopecia areata. Findings of the study overall: Many expanded lesional clones persisted in scalp and blood during tofacitinib treatment.

With 0 bases clipped from V and 7 bases from J, the junction kept 9 bases outside the gene matches. Per the germline V gene, CDR1 is KGHSH and CDR2 is LQKENI. This CDR3 comprises 16 residues. Following RNA extraction, reverse transcription yielded cDNA that acted as the sequencing template. Clones were sequenced by immunoSEQ multiplex PCR, and TCRdb holds only the in-frame ones, with some missing. The sample has 150,000 to 250,000 clones, 55% to 70% seen once; the top ten hold around 3%. This sample's treatment: oral pan-JAK inhibitor, 5-10 mg twice daily. In the case of this clone: The antigen remains undetermined.

The sequencing here drew on CD4+ T cells sorted from blood, taken at week 4, from a patient treated with tofacitinib. The receptor's source is a human donor with alopecia areata. The rearrangement links TRBV18 to TRBJ2-1, with 7 bases matching TRBD2. The CDR3 nucleotides read TGTGCCAGCTCACCACCGCGACTAGCATTAGGTAATGAGCAGTTCTTC. Protein: CASSPPRLALGNEQFF.